The clone carrying this T cell receptor (beta chain) was detected many times. This entry comes from a study of regulatory T cells in long-lasting Graves disease. CDR3-region Arm-PCR and iRepertoire HTBI primers produced the TCR beta libraries. TCRdb called the multiplex PCR reads again in MiXCR, with one record for every CDR3 protein. This table has some 250,000 distinct CDR3 sequences, around 18% appearing once. The time point was: newly diagnosed GD, antithyroid drugs for less than 3 months. RNA extracted from PBMCs served as the sequencing template. In germline, CDR1 is SGHTA, CDR2 FQGNSA. V dropped 3 bases and J dropped 5; count of bases not matched to a gene: 16. The CDR3 is 18 amino acids. This sample also belongs to another study, concerning T cells in Graves' hyperthyroidism and ophthalmopathy. Turning to that study: In the blood, most expanded thyroid clonotypes above 0.001 appeared as well.

This TCR derives from a woman aged 25 to 45 with Graves disease. V and J are TRBV7-2 and TRBJ2-5, with 9 bases that match TRBD2. The sequenced sample was peripheral blood mononuclear cells (PBMCs), obtained at new diagnosis, from a patient treated with antithyroid drugs. The CDR3 reads CASSFVLGSSGDVETQYF. In nucleotides, the CDR3 is TGTGCCAGCAGCTTTGTCCTAGGGTCTAGCGGGGATGTGGAGACCCAGTACTTC.